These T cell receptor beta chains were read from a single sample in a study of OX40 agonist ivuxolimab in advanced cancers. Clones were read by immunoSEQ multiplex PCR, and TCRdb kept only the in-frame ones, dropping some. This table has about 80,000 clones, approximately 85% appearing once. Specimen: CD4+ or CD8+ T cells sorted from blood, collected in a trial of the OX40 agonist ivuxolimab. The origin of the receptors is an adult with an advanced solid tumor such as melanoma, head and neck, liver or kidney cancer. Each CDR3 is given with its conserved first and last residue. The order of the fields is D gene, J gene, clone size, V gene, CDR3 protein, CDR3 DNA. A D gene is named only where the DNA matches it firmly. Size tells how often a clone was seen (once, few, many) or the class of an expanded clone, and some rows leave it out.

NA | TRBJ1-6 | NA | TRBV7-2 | CASSLTPSNSPLHF | TGTGCCAGCAGCTTAACGCCTAGTAATTCACCCCTCCACTTT
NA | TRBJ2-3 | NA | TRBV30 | CAFRGGQAYTDTQYF | TGTGCCTTTAGGGGAGGACAGGCATACACAGATACGCAGTATTTT
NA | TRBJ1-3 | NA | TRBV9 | CASSVFGVSGNTIYF | TGTGCCAGCAGCGTGTTCGGGGTCTCTGGAAACACCATATATTTT
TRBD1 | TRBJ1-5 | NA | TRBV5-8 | CASSVGTGVAQPQHF | TGTGCCAGCAGCGTAGGGACAGGGGTAGCTCAGCCCCAGCATTTT
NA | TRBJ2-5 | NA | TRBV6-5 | CASGTGATQETQYF | TGTGCCAGCGGTACGGGAGCTACCCAAGAGACCCAGTACTTC
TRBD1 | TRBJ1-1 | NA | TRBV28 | CASSLLDRTNTEAFF | TGTGCCAGCAGTCTCTTGGACAGGACCAACACTGAAGCTTTCTTT
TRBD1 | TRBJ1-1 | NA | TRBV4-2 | CASSSRTGGTEAFF | TGTGCCAGCAGCTCCCGGACAGGGGGCACTGAAGCTTTCTTT
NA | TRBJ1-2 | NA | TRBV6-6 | CASNPGRTHGYTF | TGTGCCAGCAATCCCGGGAGAACCCATGGCTACACCTTC
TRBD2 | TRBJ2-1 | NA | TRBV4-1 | CASSQDYSGGGEQFF | TGCGCCAGCAGCCAAGATTATAGCGGGGGAGGGGAGCAGTTCTTC
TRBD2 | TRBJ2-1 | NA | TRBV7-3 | CASSSGTSKNEQFF | TGTGCCAGCAGCTCTGGGACTAGCAAGAATGAGCAGTTCTTC
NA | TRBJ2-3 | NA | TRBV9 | CASTKRGTDTQYF | TGTGCCAGCACCAAAAGGGGCACAGATACGCAGTATTTT
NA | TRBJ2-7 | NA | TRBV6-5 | CASRPGQNSYEQYF | TGTGCCAGCAGACCCGGACAGAATTCCTACGAGCAGTACTTC
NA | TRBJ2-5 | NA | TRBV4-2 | CASSQDKGLGQYF | TGTGCCAGCAGCCAAGACAAGGGGTTGGGCCAGTACTTC
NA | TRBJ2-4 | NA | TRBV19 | CASKIGGQENIQYF | TGTGCCAGTAAGATCGGGGGGCAGGAAAACATTCAGTACTTC
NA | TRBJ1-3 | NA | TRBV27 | CASSLSVGVGNTIYF | TGTGCCAGCAGTTTATCGGTAGGGGTCGGAAACACCATATATTTT
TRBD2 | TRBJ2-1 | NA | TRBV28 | CASSLWKRGTYNEQFF | TGTGCCAGCAGTTTATGGAAGCGGGGGACCTACAATGAGCAGTTCTTC
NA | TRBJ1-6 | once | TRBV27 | CASGKQVPLHF | TGTGCCAGCGGGAAACAGGTTCCCCTCCACTTT
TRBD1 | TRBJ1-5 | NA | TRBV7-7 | CASSPDRGVQPQHF | TGTGCCAGCAGTCCGGACAGGGGAGTACAGCCCCAGCATTTT
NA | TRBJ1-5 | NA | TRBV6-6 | CASSSRIGTRYDPQHF | TGTGCCAGCAGTTCCCGAATTGGGACTAGGTATGATCCCCAGCATTTT
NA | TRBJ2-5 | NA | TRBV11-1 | CASSSIWTGRGETQYF | TGTGCCAGCAGCTCTATTTGGACAGGGAGGGGAGAGACCCAGTACTTC
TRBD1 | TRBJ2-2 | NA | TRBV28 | CASSPNGQGRTGELFF | TGTGCCAGCAGCCCTAATGGACAGGGTCGAACCGGGGAGCTGTTTTTT
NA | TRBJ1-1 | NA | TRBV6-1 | CASSAGWGTEAFF | TGTGCCAGCAGTGCGGGTTGGGGCACTGAAGCTTTCTTT
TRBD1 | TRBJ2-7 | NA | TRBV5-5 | CASSLVGTGAYYEQYF | TGTGCCAGCAGCTTGGTAGGGACAGGGGCATACTACGAGCAGTACTTC
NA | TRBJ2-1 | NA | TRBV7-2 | CASSLRDRGSEQFF | TGTGCCAGCAGCTTAAGGGACCGAGGCAGTGAGCAGTTCTTC
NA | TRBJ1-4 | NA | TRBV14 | CASSQVAGIVEKLFF | TGTGCCAGCAGCCAAGTGGCAGGGATTGTGGAAAAACTGTTTTTT
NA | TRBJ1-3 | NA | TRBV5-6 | CASSSPGLSSGNTIYF | TGTGCCAGCAGCTCGCCGGGACTGTCCTCTGGAAACACCATATATTTT
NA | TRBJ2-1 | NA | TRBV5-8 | CASSLRSVDNNEQFF | TGTGCCAGCAGCTTACGCAGCGTAGACAACAATGAGCAGTTCTTC
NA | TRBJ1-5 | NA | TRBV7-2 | CASSLFADSNQPQHF | TGTGCCAGCAGCTTATTCGCGGATAGCAATCAGCCCCAGCATTTT
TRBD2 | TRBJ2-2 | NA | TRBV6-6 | CASGGSKVTGELFF | TGTGCCAGCGGCGGGAGTAAAGTAACCGGGGAGCTGTTTTTT
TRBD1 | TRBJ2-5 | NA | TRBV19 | CASSDRGQETQYF | TGTGCCAGTAGCGACAGGGGGCAAGAGACCCAGTACTTC
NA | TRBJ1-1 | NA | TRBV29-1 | CSVDRGGTEAFF | TGCAGCGTCGATAGGGGTGGTACTGAAGCTTTCTTT
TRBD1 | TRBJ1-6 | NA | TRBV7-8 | CASSSQGGHNSPLHF | TGTGCCAGCAGCTCTCAGGGGGGTCATAATTCACCCCTCCACTTT
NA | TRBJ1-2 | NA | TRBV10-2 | CASSEIPRADRGNGYTF | TGCGCCAGCAGTGAGATCCCCAGGGCTGATCGGGGCAATGGCTACACCTTC